The 30 T cell receptor beta chains given below trace back to one sample, sequenced in a study of cytomegalovirus exposure and HLA in healthy donors. 60 Vbeta and 13 Jbeta primers were used in PCR. The table came from immunoSEQ multiplex PCR; TCRdb's copy has only in-frame clones and leaves some out. Among approximately 120,000 clones listed, around 80% were seen once. Specimen: PBMCs. The receptors here all came from a man aged 25-45 years in good health and CMV-seronegative.

The CDR3 reads CASRRKQGAGGYTF. CDR3 sequence (DNA): TGTGCCAGCAGGAGAAAACAGGGGGCGGGTGGCTACACCTTC. This chain joins TRBV28 and TRBJ1-2; the match to TRBD1 covers 9 bases. The CDR3 covers 14 residues. With 6 bases clipped from V and 7 bases from J, the junction kept 9 bases outside the gene matches. Germline assignment: CDR1 MDHEN and CDR2 SYDVKM.

This clone was found a few times. The J gene is TRBJ1-1, the V gene TRBV10-3; TRBD1 matches at 8 bases. CDR1 and CDR2 from the germline V gene are ENHRY and SYGVKD. This CDR3 spans 16 amino acids. After removal of 4 bases from V and 1 base from J, the junction contained 8 bases not matched to a gene. The CDR3 region is CAISGGRGQGNTEAFF. For the CDR3, the DNA is TGTGCCATCAGTGGAGGGCGCGGACAGGGGAACACTGAAGCTTTCTTT.

This rearrangement joins TRBV19 to TRBJ2-6; D may be TRBD1 (5 bases). The CDR3 loop spans 17 amino acids. Trimming pared 6 bases from V and 3 bases from J, leaving 18 bases between. Germline V gene lookup returns CDR1 LNHDA and CDR2 SQIVND (reference sequence). The CDR3 nucleotides are TGTGCCAGTAGCCCCATCGACACTCAGGGTGGGGCCAACGTCCTGACTTTC. Amino acid sequence: CASSPIDTQGGANVLTF.

The chain is built from TRBV30 and TRBJ1-5, with D hard to call. The CDR3 has 14 residues. Trimming took 0 bases from V and 3 from J, leaving 9 bases between them. Germline V CDR1 and CDR2: GTSNPN, SVGIG (reference sequence). The CDR3 protein is CAWSVVGYNQPQHF. The CDR3 DNA reads TGTGCCTGGAGTGTCGTGGGCTACAATCAGCCCCAGCATTTT.

The chain uses TRBV2 and TRBJ2-2; D is ambiguous. The CDR3 sequence is 14 residues long. With 10 bases removed from V and 3 bases from J, the gap between germline ends came to 15 bases. The germline V gene has CDR1 SNHLY and CDR2 FYNNEI. In DNA form, the CDR3 reads TGTGCCACCGCAGAGACTTTCTACACCGGGGAGCTGTTTTTT. Its translation: CATAETFYTGELFF.

The V and J genes are TRBV9 and TRBJ2-5; D call uncertain. TRBJ2-7 explains the end of the DNA better; the J call may be wrong. The CDR3 contains 13 residues. The germline V gene has CDR1 SGDLS and CDR2 YYNGEE. CDR3 DNA: TGTGCCAGCAGCGTACAAGCAAACTACGAGCAGTACTTC. Encoded protein: CASSVQANYEQYF.

This rearrangement joins TRBV18 to TRBJ2-7; D might be TRBD1 (6 bases). The V gene lost 3 bases and the J gene lost 2 bases, with 11 bases spanning the gap. This CDR3 comprises 14 residues. Germline V gene data show CDR1 as KGHSH and CDR2 as LQKENI. The CDR3 loop is CASSPSTGTYEQYF. Written as DNA, the CDR3 is TGTGCCAGCTCACCTTCGACAGGTACCTACGAGCAGTACTTC. The whole variable domain, remainder taken from reference TRBV18 and TRBJ2-7, is NAGVMQNPRHLVRRRGQEARLRCSPMKGHSHVYWYRQLPEEGLKFMVYLQKENIIDESGMPKERFSAEFPKEGPSILRIQQVVRGDSAAYFCASSPSTGTYEQYFGPGTRLTVT.

In its sample, this clone was seen a few times. The rearrangement joins TRBV9 to TRBJ2-1; D is uncertain. V was clipped by 4 bases and J by 0 bases, with 14 bases between them. Germline V gene lookup returns CDR1 SGDLS and CDR2 YYNGEE. The CDR3 is made up of 16 amino acids. CDR3 coding DNA: TGTGCCAGCAGCCCCAGATCTAGACGCTCCTACAATGAGCAGTTCTTC. This codes for CASSPRSRRSYNEQFF.

V and J are TRBV6-1 and TRBJ2-1; 15 bases map to TRBD2. The germline gives CDR1 MNHNS, CDR2 SASEGT. The CDR3 runs 18 residues. Unmatched junction bases numbered 9, after V lost 2 bases and J lost 7 bases. The chain's CDR3 is CASSELRTSGGAINEQFF. The CDR3 DNA reads TGTGCCAGCAGTGAATTACGGACTAGCGGGGGGGCTATAAATGAGCAGTTCTTC.

There are a few counts of this clone. At one of its ends the junction is not consistent with the germline gene, which may arise from a read error. The CDR3 bases are TGTGCCAGCAGCGAAGGATTGGGGACAGGGTACTCTGGGGCCAACGTCCTGACTTTC. It yields the protein CASSEGLGTGYSGANVLTF. This chain uses TRBV6-1 with TRBJ2-6, with 9 positions matching TRBD1. The germline gives CDR1 MNHNS, CDR2 SASEGT. CDR3 length: 19 amino acids.

The chain employs TRBV11-3 and TRBJ2-1, with D possibly matching TRBD2 (5 bases). This CDR3 region has 13 residues. Germline V gene data show CDR1 as SGHNT and CDR2 as YENEEA. V was trimmed by 3 bases and J by 9 bases, leaving 12 bases between them. The CDR3 is CASSLLTSGEQFF. For the CDR3, the DNA is TGTGCCAGCAGCTTGTTGACGAGCGGTGAGCAGTTCTTC. The full variable domain, rest sourced from reference TRBV11-3 and TRBJ2-1, is EAGVVQSPRYKIIEKKQPVAFWCNPISGHNTLYWYLQNLGQGPELLIRYENEEAVDDSQLPKDRFSAERLKGVDSTLKIQPAELGDSAVYLCASSLLTSGEQFFGPGTRLTVL.

The chain carries TRBV28 and TRBJ2-7, with TRBD1 identical over 7 bases. Trimming at V came to 6 bases and at J to 4 bases, leaving 9 bases not matched to a gene. This CDR3 comprises 14 residues. Germline V gene data show CDR1 as MDHEN and CDR2 as SYDVKM. This CDR3 is CASRPGTELYEQYF. CDR3 nucleotide sequence: TGTGCCAGCAGACCCGGGACAGAATTATACGAGCAGTACTTC.

This chain's CDR3 is CASSLRQGRMMYEQFF. The DNA for the CDR3 is TGTGCCAGCAGTCTACGACAGGGGCGGATGATGTATGAGCAGTTCTTC. The rearrangement uses TRBV28 and TRBJ2-1; 8 nucleotides line up with TRBD1. V was clipped by 5 bases and J by 8 bases; unmatched bases: 14. The CDR3 runs 16 residues. Germline loops: CDR1 MDHEN, CDR2 SYDVKM.

This chain uses TRBV2 with TRBJ2-1; 14 bases agree with TRBD2. The trim removed 5 bases at V and 6 bases at J, leaving 18 bases unmatched. CDR1 and CDR2 (germline): SNHLY, FYNNEI. This CDR3 contains 20 residues. The CDR3 here is CASSKVRTSGRQAMGNEQFF. Here the CDR3 DNA reads TGTGCCAGCAGTAAGGTCCGGACTAGCGGGAGGCAAGCGATGGGCAATGAGCAGTTCTTC.

The rearrangement uses TRBV7-9 and TRBJ2-5; 8 nucleotides match TRBD1. Gene TRBJ2-7 matches the end of the DNA better, so the J call may be wrong. The CDR3 consists of 17 residues. Germline CDR1 SEHNR, CDR2 FQNEAQ (reference sequence). CDR3 amino acids: CASSPPQGAVVGNEQYF. The DNA for the CDR3 is TGTGCCAGCAGCCCCCCCCAGGGGGCGGTGGTGGGTAACGAGCAGTACTTC.

The chain uses TRBV5-8 and TRBJ1-1; D not certain. This CDR3 is built from 14 residues. The V gene's germline CDR1 is SGHTS and CDR2 YDEGEE. Between the trimmed V and J ends, which lost 1 base and 5 bases, there was a span of 12 bases. The CDR3 region has the DNA TGTGCCAGCAGCTTGTACGGAGGTAGTACTGAAGCTTTCTTT. Amino acids: CASSLYGGSTEAFF.

The V gene is TRBV7-3, the J gene TRBJ2-4, with 9 bases fitting TRBD1. The germline gives CDR1 SGHTA, CDR2 FQGTGA. This CDR3 spans 15 amino acids. The V segment lost 5 bases and the J segment 9 bases; nucleotides outside the gene matches: 11. Here the CDR3 reads CASSEGQGNVGIQYF. The CDR3 DNA reads as TGTGCCAGCAGCGAGGGACAGGGAAACGTCGGCATTCAGTACTTC.

The rearrangement uses TRBV28 and TRBJ2-3; 8 bases line up with TRBD1. Germline V CDR1 and CDR2: MDHEN, SYDVKM. V lost 4 bases, J lost 6 bases, and 12 bases stayed unmatched. The CDR3 contains 16 residues. This CDR3 is CASSSRDRPPRDTQYF. The CDR3 nucleotides read TGTGCCAGCAGTTCCCGGGACAGGCCCCCCAGGGATACGCAGTATTTT.

CDR3: CASSSTVVINYGYTF. The DNA of the CDR3 is TGTGCCAGCAGCTCGACAGTCGTAATCAACTATGGCTACACCTTC. This chain uses TRBV7-2 with TRBJ1-2; D perhaps matches TRBD1 (5 bases). Trimming removed 4 bases at V and 2 bases at J, with 14 bases between. This CDR3 is 15 amino acids long. Germline V gene sequence: CDR1 SGHTA, CDR2 FQGNSA.

V gene TRBV6-5 combines with J gene TRBJ2-7; no definite D call. This CDR3 contains 11 residues. V dropped 4 bases and J dropped 3 bases, with 4 bases sitting between them. Germline assignment: CDR1 MNHEY and CDR2 SVGAGI. This CDR3 reads CASSSNYEQYF. In DNA form, the CDR3 reads TGTGCCAGCAGTTCCAACTACGAGCAGTACTTC.

V gene TRBV19 combines with J gene TRBJ1-4; TRBD1 agrees at 7 bases. Germline lookup yields CDR1 LNHDA and CDR2 SQIVND (reference sequence). This CDR3 spans 15 amino acids. J lost 5 bases, V lost 5 bases, and 8 bases had no gene match. CDR3 amino acids: CASSRQGPKNEKLFF. CDR3 sequence (DNA): TGTGCCAGTAGTCGACAGGGACCTAAAAATGAAAAACTGTTTTTT.

The chain couples TRBV6-6 to TRBJ2-7; D remains unclear. Trimming left V 7 bases short and J 4 bases short, with 8 bases between. Germline V gives CDR1 MNHNY, CDR2 SVGAGI (reference sequence). CDR3 length equals 11 residues. The CDR3 sequence: CASNILYEQYF. DNA of the CDR3: TGTGCCAGCAATATACTGTACGAGCAGTACTTC.

The J gene is TRBJ2-7, the V gene TRBV30, with D tentatively TRBD2 (6 bases). This CDR3 has 14 residues. Per the germline V gene, CDR1 is GTSNPN and CDR2 is SVGIG (reference sequence). The germline V and J ends were trimmed by 0 bases and 4 bases, with 13 bases remaining between them. DNA of the CDR3: TGTGCCTGGAGTGTGGGGGGACCCCAGTACGAGCAGTACTTC. Protein: CAWSVGGPQYEQYF.

V and J are TRBV7-3 and TRBJ2-2; the match to TRBD1 covers 7 bases. Unmatched junction bases numbered 4, after V lost 4 bases and J lost 2 bases. Germline V gene sequence: CDR1 SGHTA, CDR2 FQGTGA. The CDR3 spans 15 residues. This CDR3 is CASSSTGSNTGELFF. DNA for the CDR3: TGTGCCAGCAGCTCGACAGGGTCCAACACCGGGGAGCTGTTTTTT.

This clone was observed once. This chain joins TRBV6-5 and TRBJ1-2, with 9 bases lining up with TRBD1. The CDR3 is made up of 14 amino acids. Germline CDR1 MNHEY, CDR2 SVGAGI. V was clipped by 6 bases and J by 7 bases; unmatched bases: 9. CDR3 DNA: TGTGCCAGCAGGGGGACAGGGCGTGCTCCTGGCTACACCTTC. It yields the protein CASRGTGRAPGYTF.

CDR3 sequence (DNA): TGCGCCAGCAGCTTGGCGAGTACTAGCGTCACAGATACGCAGTATTTT. Protein: CASSLASTSVTDTQYF. The V gene is TRBV5-1, the J gene TRBJ2-3; the match to TRBD2 covers 7 bases. The CDR3 runs to 16 residues. After removal of 0 bases from V and 2 bases from J, the junction contained 6 bases not matched to a gene. From germline, CDR1 is SGHRS and CDR2 YFSETQ. The complete variable domain, with remaining parts taken from reference TRBV5-1 and TRBJ2-3, reads KAGVTQTPRYLIKTRGQQVTLSCSPISGHRSVSWYQQTPGQGLQFLFEYFSETQRNKGNFPGRFSGRQFSNSRSEMNVSTLELGDSALYLCASSLASTSVTDTQYFGPGTRLTVL.

This rearrangement joins TRBV5-4 to TRBJ2-3; 7 bases agree with TRBD1. Germline V gene lookup returns CDR1 SGHNT and CDR2 YYREEE (reference sequence). The CDR3 runs 15 residues. V was clipped by 0 bases and J by 4 bases; unmatched bases: 5. CDR3 sequence (DNA): TGTGCCAGCAGCTTGGGACAGGGTTATGCAGATACGCAGTATTTT. Its protein product is CASSLGQGYADTQYF.

This chain uses TRBV10-2 with TRBJ2-7; 8 bases match TRBD1. This CDR3 is 12 amino acids long. The V gene end was trimmed by 7 bases and the J gene end by 5 bases; junction bases not matched to a gene: 4. Germline CDR1 WSHSY, CDR2 SAAADI. CDR3 sequence (DNA): TGCGCCAGCAATCAGGGGGCCGACGAGCAGTACTTC. Translating gives CASNQGADEQYF.

The gene calls are TRBV5-4 and TRBJ2-7; D is possibly TRBD1 (6 bases). V was shortened by 1 base and J by 0 bases, with 11 bases between the two germline ends. This CDR3 spans 15 amino acids. Germline CDR1 is SGHNT and CDR2 is YYREEE (reference sequence). In nucleotides, the CDR3 is TGTGCCAGCAGCTTGCAGACAGGTAGCTCCTACGAGCAGTACTTC. Protein product: CASSLQTGSSYEQYF.

This chain links TRBV13 with TRBJ2-1; 10 nucleotides line up with TRBD2. With V trimmed by 2 bases and J by 0 bases, 13 bases remained unmatched. The CDR3 spans 20 residues. Germline CDR1 PRHDT, CDR2 FYEKMQ (reference sequence). In DNA form, the CDR3 reads TGTGCCAGCAGCTTATACCCCCCTCGGGCTAGCGGGAGCTCCTACAATGAGCAGTTCTTC. Protein sequence: CASSLYPPRASGSSYNEQFF.